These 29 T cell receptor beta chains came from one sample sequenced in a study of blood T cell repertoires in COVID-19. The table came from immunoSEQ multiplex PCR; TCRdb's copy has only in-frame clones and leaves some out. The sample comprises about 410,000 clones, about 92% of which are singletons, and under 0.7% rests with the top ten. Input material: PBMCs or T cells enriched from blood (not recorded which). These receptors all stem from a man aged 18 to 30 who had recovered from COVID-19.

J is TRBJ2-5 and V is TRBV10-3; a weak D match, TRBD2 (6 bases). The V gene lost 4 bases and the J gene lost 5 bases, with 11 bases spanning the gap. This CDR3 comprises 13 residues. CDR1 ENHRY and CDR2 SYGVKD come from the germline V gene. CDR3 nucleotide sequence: TGTGCCATCAGTGCGTCGAGCGGGGAGACCCAGTACTTC. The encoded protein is CAISASSGETQYF.

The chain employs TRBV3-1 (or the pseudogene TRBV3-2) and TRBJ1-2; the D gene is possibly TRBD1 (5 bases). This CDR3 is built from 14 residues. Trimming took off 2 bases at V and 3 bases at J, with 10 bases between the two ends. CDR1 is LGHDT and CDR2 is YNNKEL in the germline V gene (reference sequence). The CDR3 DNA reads TGTGCCAGCAGCCAACCGGACACCTACTATGGCTACACCTTC. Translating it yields CASSQPDTYYGYTF.

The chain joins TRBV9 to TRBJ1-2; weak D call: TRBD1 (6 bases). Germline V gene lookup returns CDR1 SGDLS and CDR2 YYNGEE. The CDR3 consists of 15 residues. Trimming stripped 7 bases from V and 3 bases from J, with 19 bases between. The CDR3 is CASSGGGRGDYGYTF. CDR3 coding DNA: TGTGCCAGCTCGGGCGGGGGCAGGGGAGACTATGGCTACACCTTC.

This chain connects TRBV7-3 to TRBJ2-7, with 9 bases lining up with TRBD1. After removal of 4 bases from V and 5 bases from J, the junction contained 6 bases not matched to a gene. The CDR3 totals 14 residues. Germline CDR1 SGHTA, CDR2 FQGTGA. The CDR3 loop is CASSSGQGFDEQYF. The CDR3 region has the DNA TGTGCCAGCAGCTCGGGACAGGGTTTCGACGAGCAGTACTTC.

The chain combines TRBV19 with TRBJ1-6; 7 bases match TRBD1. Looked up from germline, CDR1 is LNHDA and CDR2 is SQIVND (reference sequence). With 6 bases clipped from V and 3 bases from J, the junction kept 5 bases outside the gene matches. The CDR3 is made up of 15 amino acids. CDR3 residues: CASREQGSYNSPLHF. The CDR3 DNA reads TGTGCCAGTAGGGAACAGGGGAGCTATAATTCACCCCTCCACTTT.

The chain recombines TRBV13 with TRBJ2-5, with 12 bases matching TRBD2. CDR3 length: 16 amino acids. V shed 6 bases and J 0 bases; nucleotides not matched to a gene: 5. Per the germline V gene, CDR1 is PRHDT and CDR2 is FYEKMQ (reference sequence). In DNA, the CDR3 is TGTGCCAGCAGTCCAGGACTAGCGGGGTACCAAGAGACCCAGTACTTC. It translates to CASSPGLAGYQETQYF.

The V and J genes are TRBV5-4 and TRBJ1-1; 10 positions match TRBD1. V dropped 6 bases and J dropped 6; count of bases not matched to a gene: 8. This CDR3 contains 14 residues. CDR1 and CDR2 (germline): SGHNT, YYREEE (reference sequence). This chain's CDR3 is CASNRDRGRPEAFF. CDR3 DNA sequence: TGTGCCAGCAACCGGGACAGGGGTCGACCTGAAGCTTTCTTT. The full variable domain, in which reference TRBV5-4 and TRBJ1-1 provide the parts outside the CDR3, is ETGVTQSPTHLIKTRGQQVTLRCSSQSGHNTVSWYQQALGQGPQFIFQYYREEENGRGNFPPRFSGLQFPNYSSELNVNALELDDSALYLCASNRDRGRPEAFFGQGTRLTVV.

DNA of the CDR3: TGTGCCAGCAGCGGGCACGGGGGAGTGAACACTGAAGCTTTCTTT. It encodes CASSGHGGVNTEAFF. J is TRBJ1-1 and V is TRBV6-5; maybe TRBD1 (5 bases). CDR3 size: 15 residues. V lost 6 bases and J lost 0, with 14 bases in between. The germline V gene encodes CDR1 MNHEY and CDR2 SVGAGI.

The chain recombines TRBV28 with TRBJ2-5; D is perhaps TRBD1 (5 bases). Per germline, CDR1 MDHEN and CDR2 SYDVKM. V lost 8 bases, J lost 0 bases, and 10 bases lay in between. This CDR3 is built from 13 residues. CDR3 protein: CASLLTDQETQYF. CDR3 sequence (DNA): TGTGCCAGCCTTCTGACAGACCAAGAGACCCAGTACTTC.

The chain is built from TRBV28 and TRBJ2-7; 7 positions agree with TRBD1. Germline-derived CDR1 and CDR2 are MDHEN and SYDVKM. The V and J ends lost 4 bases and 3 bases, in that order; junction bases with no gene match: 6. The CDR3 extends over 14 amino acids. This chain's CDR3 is CASSSTGKGYEQYF. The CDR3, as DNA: TGTGCCAGCAGTTCGACAGGGAAAGGCTACGAGCAGTACTTC.

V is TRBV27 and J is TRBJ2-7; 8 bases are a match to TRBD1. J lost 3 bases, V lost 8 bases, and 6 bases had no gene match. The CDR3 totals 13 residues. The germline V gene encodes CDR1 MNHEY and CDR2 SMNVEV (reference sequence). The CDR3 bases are TGTGCCAGCGGATTAACAGGGGGCTACGAGCAGTACTTC. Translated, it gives CASGLTGGYEQYF.

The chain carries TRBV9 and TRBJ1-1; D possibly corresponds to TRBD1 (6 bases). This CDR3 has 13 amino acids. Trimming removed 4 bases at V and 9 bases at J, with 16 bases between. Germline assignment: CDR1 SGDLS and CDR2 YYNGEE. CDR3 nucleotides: TGTGCCAGCAGCTCCCAAGGGGGGGAGCAAGCTTTCTTT. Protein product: CASSSQGGEQAFF.

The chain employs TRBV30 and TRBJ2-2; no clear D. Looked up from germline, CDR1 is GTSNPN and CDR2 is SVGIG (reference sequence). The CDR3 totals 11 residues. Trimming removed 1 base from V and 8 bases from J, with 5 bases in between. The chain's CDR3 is CAWSALGELFF. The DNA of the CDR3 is TGTGCCTGGAGTGCTCTTGGGGAGCTGTTTTTT. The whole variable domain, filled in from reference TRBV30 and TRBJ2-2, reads SQTIHQWPATLVQPVGSPLSLECTVEGTSNPNLYWYRQAAGRGLQLLFYSVGIGQISSEVPQNLSASRPQDRQFILSSKKLLLSDSGFYLCAWSALGELFFGEGSRLTVL.

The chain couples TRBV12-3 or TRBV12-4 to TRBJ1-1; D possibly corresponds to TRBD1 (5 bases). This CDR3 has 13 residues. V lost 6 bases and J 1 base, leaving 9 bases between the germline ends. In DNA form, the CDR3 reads TGTGCCAGCAGCATGACAGAGAACACTGAAGCTTTCTTT. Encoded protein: CASSMTENTEAFF.

This chain's CDR3 is CASSSQGFQQFF. As DNA, the CDR3 is TGTGCCAGCAGTTCGCAGGGTTTTCAGCAGTTCTTC. V usage is TRBV28 and J usage is TRBJ2-1, with D tentatively TRBD1 (5 bases). Germline V gene sequence: CDR1 MDHEN, CDR2 SYDVKM. V was trimmed by 4 bases and J by 11 bases, leaving 12 bases between them. There are 12 residues in the CDR3.

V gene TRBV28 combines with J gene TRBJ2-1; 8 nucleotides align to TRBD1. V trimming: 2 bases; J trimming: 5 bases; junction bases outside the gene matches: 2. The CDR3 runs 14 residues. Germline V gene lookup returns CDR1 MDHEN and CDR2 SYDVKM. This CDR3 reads CASSLRTGNNEQFF. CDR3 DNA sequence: TGTGCCAGCAGTTTAAGGACAGGGAACAATGAGCAGTTCTTC.

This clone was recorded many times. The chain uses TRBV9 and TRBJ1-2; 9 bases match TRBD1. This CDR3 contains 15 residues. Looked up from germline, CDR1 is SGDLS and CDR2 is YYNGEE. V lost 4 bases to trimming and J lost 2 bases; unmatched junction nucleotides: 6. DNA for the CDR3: TGTGCCAGCAGCCTAGGGACAGGGAAAAACTATGGCTACACCTTC. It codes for CASSLGTGKNYGYTF. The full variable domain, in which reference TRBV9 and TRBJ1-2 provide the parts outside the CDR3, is DSGVTQTPKHLITATGQRVTLRCSPRSGDLSVYWYQQSLDQGLQFLIQYYNGEERAKGNILERFSAQQFPDLHSELNLSSLELGDSALYFCASSLGTGKNYGYTFGSGTRLTVV.

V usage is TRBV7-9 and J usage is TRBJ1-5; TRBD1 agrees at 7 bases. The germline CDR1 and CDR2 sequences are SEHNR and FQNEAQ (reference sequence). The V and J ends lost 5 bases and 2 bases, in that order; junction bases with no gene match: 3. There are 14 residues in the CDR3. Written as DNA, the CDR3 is TGTGCCAGCAGCACCGACAGGGGCAATCAGCCCCAGCATTTT. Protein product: CASSTDRGNQPQHF.

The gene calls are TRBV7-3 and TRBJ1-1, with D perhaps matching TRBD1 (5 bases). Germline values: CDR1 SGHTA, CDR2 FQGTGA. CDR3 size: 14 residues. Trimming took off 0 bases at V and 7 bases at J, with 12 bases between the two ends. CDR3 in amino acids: CASSLTPIDSEAFF. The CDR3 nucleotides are TGTGCCAGCAGCTTAACCCCTATTGACAGTGAAGCTTTCTTT.

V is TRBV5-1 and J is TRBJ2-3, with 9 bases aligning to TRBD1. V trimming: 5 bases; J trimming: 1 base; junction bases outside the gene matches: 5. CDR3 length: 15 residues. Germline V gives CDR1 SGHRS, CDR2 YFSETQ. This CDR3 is CASRFRDRGTDTQYF. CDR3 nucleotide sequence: TGCGCCAGCAGATTCCGGGACAGGGGCACAGATACGCAGTATTTT.

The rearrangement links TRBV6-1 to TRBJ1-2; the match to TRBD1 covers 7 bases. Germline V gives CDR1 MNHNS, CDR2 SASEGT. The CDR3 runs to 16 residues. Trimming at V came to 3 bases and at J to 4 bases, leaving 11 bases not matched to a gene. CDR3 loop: CASSEGTAFRSYGYTF. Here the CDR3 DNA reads TGTGCCAGCAGTGAGGGGACAGCTTTTAGAAGCTATGGCTACACCTTC.

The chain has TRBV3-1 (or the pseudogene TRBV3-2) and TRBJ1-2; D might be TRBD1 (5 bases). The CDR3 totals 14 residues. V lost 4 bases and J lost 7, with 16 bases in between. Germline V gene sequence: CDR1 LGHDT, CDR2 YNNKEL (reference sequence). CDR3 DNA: TGTGCCAGCAGCCCGGCTTCGGGGGTAGGTGGCTACACCTTC. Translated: CASSPASGVGGYTF.

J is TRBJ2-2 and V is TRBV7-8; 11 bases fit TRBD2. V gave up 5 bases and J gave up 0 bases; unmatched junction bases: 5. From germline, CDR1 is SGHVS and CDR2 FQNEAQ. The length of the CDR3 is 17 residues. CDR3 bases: TGTGCCAGCAGCCGACATAGCGGGGGGGCGAACACCGGGGAGCTGTTTTTT. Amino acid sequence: CASSRHSGGANTGELFF.

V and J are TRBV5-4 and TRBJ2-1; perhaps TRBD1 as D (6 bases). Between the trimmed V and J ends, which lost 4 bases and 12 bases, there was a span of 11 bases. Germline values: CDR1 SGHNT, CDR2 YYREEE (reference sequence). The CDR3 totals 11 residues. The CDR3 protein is CASSQGQGQFF. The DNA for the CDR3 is TGTGCCAGCAGCCAGGGACAAGGGCAGTTCTTC. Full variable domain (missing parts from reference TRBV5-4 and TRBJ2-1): ETGVTQSPTHLIKTRGQQVTLRCSSQSGHNTVSWYQQALGQGPQFIFQYYREEENGRGNFPPRFSGLQFPNYSSELNVNALELDDSALYLCASSQGQGQFFGPGTRLTVL.

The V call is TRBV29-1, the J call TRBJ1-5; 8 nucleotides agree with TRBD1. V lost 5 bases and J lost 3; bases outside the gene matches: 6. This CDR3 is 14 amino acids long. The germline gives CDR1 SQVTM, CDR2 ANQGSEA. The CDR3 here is CSVSTGAPNQPQHF. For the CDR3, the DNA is TGCAGCGTTTCGACAGGGGCCCCCAATCAGCCCCAGCATTTT.

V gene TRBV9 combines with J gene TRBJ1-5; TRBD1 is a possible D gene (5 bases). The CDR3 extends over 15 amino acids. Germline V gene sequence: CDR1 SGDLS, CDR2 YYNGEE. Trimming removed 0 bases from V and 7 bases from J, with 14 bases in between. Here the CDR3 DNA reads TGTGCCAGCAGCGTAGGGGGTGGAGGGGACCAGCCCCAGCATTTT. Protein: CASSVGGGGDQPQHF.

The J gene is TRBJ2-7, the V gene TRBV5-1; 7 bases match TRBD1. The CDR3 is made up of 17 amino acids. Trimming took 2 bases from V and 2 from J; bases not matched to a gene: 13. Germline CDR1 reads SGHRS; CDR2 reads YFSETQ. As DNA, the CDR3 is TGCGCCAGCAGCTTCCAAAGGGGGCTCAGGTCTACCTACGAGCAGTACTTC. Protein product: CASSFQRGLRSTYEQYF.

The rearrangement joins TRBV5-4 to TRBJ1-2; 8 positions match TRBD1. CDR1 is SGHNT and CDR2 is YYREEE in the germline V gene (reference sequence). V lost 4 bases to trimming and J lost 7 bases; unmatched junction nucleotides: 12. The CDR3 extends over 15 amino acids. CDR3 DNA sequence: TGTGCCAGCAGCGAGACAGGGGATCTTGCCGGTGGCTACACCTTC. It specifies CASSETGDLAGGYTF.

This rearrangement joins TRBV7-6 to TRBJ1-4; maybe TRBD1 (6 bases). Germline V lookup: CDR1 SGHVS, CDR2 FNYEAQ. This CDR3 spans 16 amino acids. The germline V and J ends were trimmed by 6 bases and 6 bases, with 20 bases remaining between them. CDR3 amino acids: CASSMILGATDEKLFF. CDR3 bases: TGTGCCAGCAGTATGATTTTGGGGGCGACCGATGAAAAACTGTTTTTT.